The 3 T cell receptor beta chains below all came from one sample that was sequenced in a study of blood T cell repertoires in COVID-19. Libraries were prepared by immunoSEQ multiplex PCR; TCRdb keeps only in-frame clonotypes and omits some of them. The table shows some 200,000 clones, with around 83% occurring only once. Sequenced material: peripheral blood. All receptors derive from a woman in her thirties or forties who had recovered from COVID-19.

The chain employs TRBV19 and TRBJ1-6; 8 bases are a match to TRBD1. The CDR3 has 13 amino acids. CDR1 and CDR2 from the germline V gene are LNHDA and SQIVND (reference sequence). The J segment lost 9 bases and the V segment lost 8 bases, leaving 6 bases of the junction unmatched. The CDR3 coding sequence is TGTGCCAGTTCAGAGGACAGGGCTTCACCCCTCCACTTT. Translation: CASSEDRASPLHF. Based on the CDR3 plus reference TRBV19 and TRBJ1-6, the full variable domain is DGGITQSPKYLFRKEGQNVTLSCEQNLNHDAMYWYRQDPGQGLRLIYYSQIVNDFQKGDIAEGYSVSREKKESFPLTVTSAQKNPTAFYLCASSEDRASPLHFGNGTRLTVT.

The chain couples TRBV11-3 to TRBJ1-2; D perhaps matches TRBD1 (5 bases). Germline-derived CDR1 and CDR2 are SGHNT and YENEEA. Trimming pared 4 bases from V and 6 bases from J, leaving 12 bases between. The CDR3 sequence is 13 residues long. CDR3 loop: CASSSREENGYTF. CDR3 bases: TGTGCCAGCAGCTCCAGGGAAGAGAATGGCTACACCTTC.

The chain joins TRBV28 to TRBJ1-4, with D possibly matching TRBD1 (6 bases). V was pared by 5 bases and J by 10 bases, with 14 bases between. The CDR3 runs 13 residues. Germline V CDR1 and CDR2: MDHEN, SYDVKM. CDR3 sequence: CASSLSEGVKLFF. The CDR3 DNA sequence: TGTGCCAGCAGTCTCAGCGAGGGGGTAAAACTGTTTTTT.